Below are 22 T cell receptor beta chains sequenced from a single sample in a study of blood T cell repertoires in COVID-19. The repertoire was sequenced with immunoSEQ multiplex PCR; TCRdb's copy has only in-frame clones and lacks some. The sample lists over 250,000 clones; 80% to 90% were seen once. The specimen sequenced was peripheral blood. These receptors all come from a woman in her 70s with COVID-19, enrolled during active disease.

The genes are TRBV4-2 and TRBJ2-3; 11 positions agree with TRBD2. Germline CDR1 reads LGHNA; CDR2 reads YNFKEQ. V was clipped by 3 bases and J by 6 bases; unmatched bases: 8. CDR3 length equals 16 residues. DNA of the CDR3: TGTGCCAGCAGCCAGGCCGGGACTAGCGGACCCGATACGCAGTATTTT. Its translation is CASSQAGTSGPDTQYF.

This sequence joins TRBV21-1 and TRBJ2-2; the table's D call of TRBD2 was not tested on the DNA. TRBV21-1 is assigned pseudogene status. CDR3 length: 22 amino acids. This CDR3 is CASSARFSGTSGGAGVTGELFF. The CDR3 DNA sequence: TGTGCCAGCAGCGCCCGTTTTTCCGGGACTAGCGGGGGGGCCGGCGTCACCGGGGAGCTGTTTTTT.

V usage is TRBV6-5 and J usage is TRBJ2-7; 8 bases fit TRBD1. The CDR3 consists of 15 residues. Germline V gene data show CDR1 as MNHEY and CDR2 as SVGAGI. J lost 1 base, V lost 2 bases, and 4 bases had no gene match. In DNA form, the CDR3 reads TGTGCCAGCAGTTACGTAGGACAGGGATCCTACGAGCAGTACTTC. The encoded protein is CASSYVGQGSYEQYF.

The chain has TRBV7-2 and TRBJ1-5; no clear D. Trimming left V 5 bases short and J 0 bases short, with 11 bases between. CDR3 length equals 15 residues. CDR1 is SGHTA, CDR2 FQGNSA, per germline. CDR3 DNA sequence: TGTGCCAGCAGCCTTGAGATTGTTAGCAATCAGCCCCAGCATTTT. Translated: CASSLEIVSNQPQHF.

The V call is TRBV5-4, the J call TRBJ1-1; TRBD1 is a possible D gene (5 bases). The length of the CDR3 is 15 residues. Germline CDR1 and CDR2: SGHNT and YYREEE (reference sequence). The germline V and J ends were trimmed by 1 base and 5 bases, with 15 bases remaining between them. The CDR3: CASSLWGSLGTEAFF. CDR3 in DNA: TGTGCCAGCAGCTTGTGGGGCTCATTAGGGACTGAAGCTTTCTTT.

The CDR3 DNA reads as TGCGCCAGCAGCTCCTGGACAGGAGACAATGAGCAGTTCTTC. Protein: CASSSWTGDNEQFF. The rearrangement uses TRBV5-1 and TRBJ2-1; TRBD1 matches 7 bases. Trimming removed 3 bases from V and 5 bases from J; junction bases left unmatched: 5. The length of the CDR3 is 14 residues. Germline CDR1 is SGHRS and CDR2 is YFSETQ.

This clone has only a few counts. The V call is TRBV6-5, the J call TRBJ1-1; D remains ambiguous. The V gene's germline CDR1 is MNHEY and CDR2 SVGAGI. This CDR3 is built from 11 residues. V lost 7 bases to trimming and J lost 5 bases, with 8 bases between them. The CDR3 protein is CASTGFTEAFF. The CDR3, as DNA: TGTGCCAGCACGGGTTTTACTGAAGCTTTCTTT.

The rearrangement joins TRBV6-1 to TRBJ1-3; D ambiguous. V was clipped by 3 bases and J by 0 bases, with 18 bases between them. Per germline, CDR1 MNHNS and CDR2 SASEGT. CDR3 length: 18 residues. The CDR3 nucleotides read TGTGCCAGCAGTGACACGTTCAATCCCCGGAGCTCTGGAAACACCATATATTTT. Translating gives CASSDTFNPRSSGNTIYF.

This clone has a single count. V and J are TRBV18 and TRBJ1-5; 11 bases map to TRBD1. Losses at the gene ends were 4 bases for V and 4 bases for J; bases not matched to a gene: 3. The CDR3 has 15 amino acids. The germline gives CDR1 KGHSH, CDR2 LQKENI. The CDR3 loop reads CASSLGQGANQPQHF. CDR3 sequence (DNA): TGTGCCAGCTCACTTGGACAGGGGGCTAATCAGCCCCAGCATTTT.

The chain couples TRBV30 to TRBJ2-7, with D perhaps TRBD2 (5 bases). With 3 bases removed from V and 4 bases from J, the gap between germline ends came to 16 bases. Germline V gene sequence: CDR1 GTSNPN, CDR2 SVGIG (reference sequence). This CDR3 contains 14 residues. The CDR3 sequence: CAWSGREGYYEQYF. CDR3 nucleotide sequence: TGTGCCTGGAGCGGGCGTGAGGGCTATTACGAGCAGTACTTC.

This clone was observed a single time. This chain joins TRBV19 and TRBJ1-4; 10 positions agree with TRBD1. The CDR3 covers 15 residues. V lost 6 bases to trimming and J lost 6 bases; unmatched junction nucleotides: 7. Germline CDR1 LNHDA, CDR2 SQIVND (reference sequence). Here the CDR3 DNA reads TGTGCCAGTAGCCGAGGCGGGACAGGGGATGAAAAACTGTTTTTT. As protein: CASSRGGTGDEKLFF. The entire variable domain, with the rest obtained from reference TRBV19 and TRBJ1-4, is as follows: DGGITQSPKYLFRKEGQNVTLSCEQNLNHDAMYWYRQDPGQGLRLIYYSQIVNDFQKGDIAEGYSVSREKKESFPLTVTSAQKNPTAFYLCASSRGGTGDEKLFFGSGTQLSVL.

The chain recombines TRBV29-1 with TRBJ1-2, with a weak D call TRBD1 (5 bases). Germline lookup yields CDR1 SQVTM and CDR2 ANQGSEA. The CDR3 contains 11 residues. With 7 bases removed from V and 8 bases from J, the gap between germline ends came to 14 bases. The CDR3 spells CSALMGGGYTF. The CDR3 nucleotides are TGCAGCGCCCTCATGGGGGGAGGCTACACCTTC.

In this sample, this clone turned up once. The J gene is TRBJ1-2, the V gene TRBV2, with a tentative D call TRBD1 (6 bases). Germline CDR1 and CDR2: SNHLY and FYNNEI. V lost 11 bases and J 1 base, leaving 14 bases between the germline ends. This CDR3 contains 13 residues. The CDR3 DNA is TGTGCCGCGCTGGGAGGGGGTAACTATGGCTACACCTTC. Translated, it gives CAALGGGNYGYTF.

The J gene is TRBJ1-2, the V gene TRBV12-3 or TRBV12-4; D unresolved. This CDR3 comprises 13 residues. Trimming removed 4 bases at V and 2 bases at J, with 8 bases between. CDR3: CASSSNRNYGYTF. The CDR3 DNA reads TGTGCCAGCAGTTCAAACAGAAACTATGGCTACACCTTC.

The chain joins TRBV20-1 to TRBJ2-5; D call uncertain. The V and J ends lost 3 bases and 0 bases respectively, with 8 bases between them. Germline values: CDR1 DFQATT, CDR2 SNEGSKA (reference sequence). The CDR3 totals 13 residues. Written as DNA, the CDR3 is TGCAGTGCTAGTAGTCAGGACCAAGAGACCCAGTACTTC. This codes for CSASSQDQETQYF.

This clone was counted once. The V gene is TRBV10-2, the J gene TRBJ2-5, with D perhaps TRBD2 (5 bases). Trimming removed 8 bases from V and 2 bases from J, with 12 bases in between. Per the germline V gene, CDR1 is WSHSY and CDR2 is SAAADI. The CDR3 spans 13 residues. This CDR3 reads CASYRTEQETQYF. CDR3 DNA: TGCGCCAGCTATCGGACTGAACAAGAGACCCAGTACTTC.

The V call is TRBV28, the J call TRBJ1-2; TRBD1 might be the D (6 bases). Germline V lookup: CDR1 MDHEN, CDR2 SYDVKM. The CDR3 runs 12 residues. Trimming cost V 5 bases and J 10 bases, with 14 bases left between them. CDR3 DNA sequence: TGTGCCAGCAGTCTAGGGACAACCCACTACACCTTC. Its translation: CASSLGTTHYTF.

CDR3 residues: CASSISGGPGYGYTF. In DNA, the CDR3 is TGTGCCAGTAGTATATCAGGGGGCCCCGGCTATGGCTACACCTTC. The V call is TRBV19, the J call TRBJ1-2; 8 nucleotides align to TRBD1. The CDR3 length is 15 residues. Looked up from germline, CDR1 is LNHDA and CDR2 is SQIVND (reference sequence). The ends lost 2 bases at V and 4 bases at J; junction bases unmatched: 6.

The chain couples TRBV7-9 to TRBJ1-2; the match to TRBD1 covers 8 bases. With 3 bases clipped from V and 3 bases from J, the junction kept 3 bases outside the gene matches. There are 14 residues in the CDR3. Germline V gives CDR1 SEHNR, CDR2 FQNEAQ (reference sequence). The CDR3 loop is CASSLGGQDYGYTF. The CDR3 DNA sequence: TGTGCCAGCAGCTTGGGGGGACAGGACTATGGCTACACCTTC.

The J gene is TRBJ1-1, the V gene TRBV30; D gene uncertain. Trimming stripped 3 bases from V and 1 base from J, with 6 bases between. Germline loops: CDR1 GTSNPN, CDR2 SVGIG (reference sequence). CDR3 length equals 12 residues. Here the CDR3 reads CAWRSGNTEAFF. The DNA for the CDR3 is TGTGCCTGGAGATCAGGGAACACTGAAGCTTTCTTT.

The V gene is TRBV19, the J gene TRBJ1-5, with D maybe TRBD1 (5 bases). Trimming took off 1 base at V and 0 bases at J, with 16 bases between the two ends. Germline V gives CDR1 LNHDA, CDR2 SQIVND (reference sequence). The length of the CDR3 is 18 residues. The CDR3 coding sequence is TGTGCCAGTAGTATAGGAGGAGGCGGGGCTTATAGCAATCAGCCCCAGCATTTT. This sequence encodes CASSIGGGGAYSNQPQHF.

This chain connects TRBV5-1 to TRBJ2-6, with 7 bases lining up with TRBD1. J lost 0 bases, V lost 3 bases, and 6 bases had no gene match. Germline V gene sequence: CDR1 SGHRS, CDR2 YFSETQ. This CDR3 region has 17 residues. The CDR3 DNA reads TGCGCCAGCAGCTCAACAGGGGCCTCCTCTGGGGCCAACGTCCTGACTTTC. Translated: CASSSTGASSGANVLTF. The full variable domain, in which reference TRBV5-1 and TRBJ2-6 provide the parts outside the CDR3, is KAGVTQTPRYLIKTRGQQVTLSCSPISGHRSVSWYQQTPGQGLQFLFEYFSETQRNKGNFPGRFSGRQFSNSRSEMNVSTLELGDSALYLCASSSTGASSGANVLTFGAGSRLTVL.